The 5 T cell receptor beta chains below come from one sample, sequenced in a study of cytomegalovirus exposure and HLA in healthy donors. In the PCR, 60 Vbeta and 13 Jbeta primers were used. Some clones are missing from TCRdb's copy, which holds only in-frame ones; the method was immunoSEQ multiplex PCR. The sample holds roughly 100,000 clones, around 82% seen once. Sequenced sample: PBMCs. The receptors originated from a young woman in good health and CMV-seropositive.

This clone occurred once. The CDR3 DNA reads as TGCGCCAGCAGCCAGACAGTGAACACTGAAGCTTTCTTT. It yields the protein CASSQTVNTEAFF. The rearrangement links TRBV4-1 to TRBJ1-1, with D possibly matching TRBD1 (5 bases). V lost 3 bases, J lost 0 bases, and 5 bases lay in between. Germline V gene lookup returns CDR1 MGHRA and CDR2 YSYEKL. There are 13 residues in the CDR3.

This chain connects TRBV19 to TRBJ2-7, with 10 bases matching TRBD1. CDR1 and CDR2 from the germline V gene are LNHDA and SQIVND (reference sequence). The CDR3 has 14 residues. J lost 6 bases, V lost 6 bases, and 8 bases had no gene match. The CDR3 spells CASSYRDRGLEQYF. DNA for the CDR3: TGTGCCAGTAGCTACAGGGACAGGGGACTCGAGCAGTACTTC.

The chain is built from TRBV4-3 and TRBJ1-2; D not certain. V lost 0 bases to trimming and J lost 7 bases, with 9 bases between them. Germline assignment: CDR1 LGHNA and CDR2 YSLEER. CDR3 length equals 13 residues. CDR3 in DNA: TGCGCCAGCAGCCAAGAGCACGGTAGTGGCTACACCTTC. Residues: CASSQEHGSGYTF.

This sequence joins TRBV7-9 and TRBJ1-1; D call uncertain. Germline V gives CDR1 SEHNR, CDR2 FQNEAQ (reference sequence). V lost 5 bases and J lost 4, with 14 bases in between. CDR3 size: 14 residues. The CDR3 DNA sequence: TGTGCCAGCAGCATGAATAAGCTTAGCACTGAAGCTTTCTTT. Protein: CASSMNKLSTEAFF.

The count of this clone is one. V usage is TRBV4-3 and J usage is TRBJ1-3; D possibly corresponds to TRBD1 (6 bases). With 4 bases removed from V and 8 bases from J, the gap between germline ends came to 18 bases. CDR1 is LGHNA, CDR2 YSLEER, per germline. This CDR3 is 15 amino acids long. The CDR3 nucleotides read TGCGCCAGCAGCCGGATCCTCGGGGGGCTAGACACCATATATTTT. Translating gives CASSRILGGLDTIYF.